The 9 T cell receptor beta chains reported below all come from one sample, sequenced in a study of blood T cell repertoires in COVID-19. Using immunoSEQ multiplex PCR, the repertoire was profiled, and TCRdb retains in-frame clones only, with some absent. The data hold about 330,000 clones, with approximately 87% observed a single time. The sample was PBMCs or T cells enriched from blood (not recorded which). These receptors were obtained from a woman aged 30 to 39 who had recovered from COVID-19.

The chain combines TRBV30 with TRBJ1-6; possibly TRBD1 for D (6 bases). Germline-derived CDR1 and CDR2 are GTSNPN and SVGIG (reference sequence). The CDR3 totals 14 residues. Trimming removed 4 bases from V and 8 bases from J, with 15 bases in between. CDR3 bases: TGTGCCTGGACCCAAACAGGGAACGATTCACCCCTCCACTTT. Residues: CAWTQTGNDSPLHF.

The chain uses TRBV5-4 and TRBJ1-2; possibly TRBD1 for D (5 bases). Deletions cut 4 bases from V and 5 bases from J, with 18 bases between. The CDR3 runs to 15 residues. The germline V gene encodes CDR1 SGHNT and CDR2 YYREEE (reference sequence). CDR3 sequence: CASSPRILRGYGYTF. DNA for the CDR3: TGTGCCAGCAGCCCGCGCATCTTAAGGGGTTATGGCTACACCTTC.

The rearrangement joins TRBV30 to TRBJ1-1, with D possibly matching TRBD1 (5 bases). Trimming removed 2 bases from V and 11 bases from J, with 15 bases in between. Per the germline V gene, CDR1 is GTSNPN and CDR2 is SVGIG (reference sequence). This CDR3 spans 12 amino acids. The CDR3 DNA reads as TGTGCCTGGAGTTCCGGGGGACGGGACGCTTTCTTT. Translated: CAWSSGGRDAFF. Drawing the rest from reference TRBV30 and TRBJ1-1, the complete variable domain is SQTIHQWPATLVQPVGSPLSLECTVEGTSNPNLYWYRQAAGRGLQLLFYSVGIGQISSEVPQNLSASRPQDRQFILSSKKLLLSDSGFYLCAWSSGGRDAFFGQGTRLTVV.

This clone showed up just a few times. The chain uses TRBV5-1 and TRBJ1-2, with TRBD1 identical over 7 bases. In germline, CDR1 is SGHRS, CDR2 YFSETQ. The V and J ends lost 6 bases and 4 bases, in that order; junction bases with no gene match: 12. The CDR3 spans 15 residues. DNA of the CDR3: TGCGCCAGCAAAAGGGAGGCAGGGGGGAGCTATGGCTACACCTTC. Translating it yields CASKREAGGSYGYTF.

The gene calls are TRBV30 and TRBJ2-1; D gene ambiguous. Germline V CDR1 and CDR2: GTSNPN, SVGIG (reference sequence). V lost 2 bases and J 9 bases, leaving 11 bases between the germline ends. This CDR3 spans 12 amino acids. The DNA for the CDR3 is TGTGCCTGGAGTACCCCCAACGGTGAGCAGTTCTTC. This codes for CAWSTPNGEQFF.

The V and J genes are TRBV19 and TRBJ1-6, with D possibly TRBD1 on 6 matching bases. Deletions cut 5 bases from V and 8 bases from J, with 10 bases between. CDR1 is LNHDA, CDR2 SQIVND, per germline (reference sequence). The CDR3 contains 13 residues. DNA for the CDR3: TGTGCCAGTAGTCTGGCAGGGGATTCACCCCTCCACTTT. Translating gives CASSLAGDSPLHF.

This clone was detected only a few times. The gene calls are TRBV28 and TRBJ1-6; 9 bases align to TRBD1. The J segment lost 10 bases and the V segment lost 4 bases, leaving 8 bases of the junction unmatched. This CDR3 contains 15 residues. CDR1 is MDHEN and CDR2 is SYDVKM in the germline V gene. In DNA, the CDR3 is TGTGCCAGCAGTTCTTTAGGACAGGGGAACTCACCCCTCCACTTT. Translation: CASSSLGQGNSPLHF.

V and J are TRBV19 and TRBJ1-4; TRBD1 matches 7 bases. This CDR3 spans 15 amino acids. Germline CDR1 is LNHDA and CDR2 is SQIVND (reference sequence). J lost 7 bases, V lost 4 bases, and 9 bases had no gene match. The CDR3 region is CASSTLGTDREKLFF. The CDR3 region has the DNA TGTGCCAGTAGTACGTTGGGGACAGATCGTGAAAAACTGTTTTTT. The full variable domain, its missing parts supplied by reference TRBV19 and TRBJ1-4, is DGGITQSPKYLFRKEGQNVTLSCEQNLNHDAMYWYRQDPGQGLRLIYYSQIVNDFQKGDIAEGYSVSREKKESFPLTVTSAQKNPTAFYLCASSTLGTDREKLFFGSGTQLSVL.

The genes are TRBV10-3 and TRBJ1-1, with TRBD1 identical over 10 bases. The CDR3 totals 16 residues. From germline, CDR1 is ENHRY and CDR2 SYGVKD. After removal of 1 base from V and 1 base from J, the junction contained 3 bases not matched to a gene. The CDR3 loop reads CAISELGQGGNTEAFF. The DNA for the CDR3 is TGTGCCATCAGTGAGTTAGGACAGGGGGGGAACACTGAAGCTTTCTTT.